The 21 T cell receptor beta chains given below trace back to one sample, sequenced in a study of tumor-infiltrating lymphocytes in primary liver carcinoma. TCR beta cDNA was prepared out of about 530 ng total RNA by means of a constant-region primer. Three nested multiplex PCR rounds of slightly modified ARM-PCR generated TCR beta libraries. A C-beta reverse primer was combined with TRBV1-TRBV30 forward primers in the first two PCR rounds, and each round had approximately 9 cycles. Each CDR3 protein is one row after TCRdb ran MiXCR on the multiplex PCR reads. Found here are 40,000 or so distinct CDR3 sequences, roughly 74% of them singletons; the top ten hold 35% to 45%. For each extraction, RNA and DNA were obtained together from about 20-30 mg of unsorted bulk tissue. Sequencing input: tumor-adjacent normal liver tissue. Source of these receptors: a woman between 25 and 40 years old with primary liver carcinoma and hepatitis B virus infection.

Of note for this clonotype: Germline is not matched at one junction end, which may reflect a read error. This chain uses TRBV11-2 with TRBJ2-3; possible D gene TRBD2, 5 bases. Germline V gives CDR1 SGHAT, CDR2 FQNNGV. The CDR3 spans 16 residues. CDR3 sequence: CSNSPRERSSTDTQYF. The CDR3, as DNA: TGTTCCAACAGCCCGAGGGAGAGGTCGAGCACAGATACTCAGTATTTT.

The V and J genes are TRBV7-9 and TRBJ2-7; D call uncertain. The CDR3 sequence is 15 residues long. Germline CDR1 and CDR2: SEHNR and FQNEAQ (reference sequence). V lost 1 base and J lost 3, with 13 bases in between. Here the CDR3 DNA reads TGTGCCAGCAGCTTAGTTGACGATATCTTCTACGAGCAGTACTTC. It encodes CASSLVDDIFYEQYF.

As regards this clonotype: A clone one base away is much larger, so this may be a read error. The J gene is TRBJ2-1, the V gene TRBV7-9; tentatively, D is TRBD1 (5 bases). CDR3 length equals 16 residues. Germline loops: CDR1 SEHNR, CDR2 FQNEAQ (reference sequence). Trimming removed 5 bases at V and 8 bases at J, with 22 bases between. This chain's CDR3 is CASSLRDSPARDEQFF. The DNA for the CDR3 is TGTGCCAGCAGCCTTAGAGACTCGCCCGCCAGGGATGAGCAGTTCTTC.

As concerns this clonotype: Here the CDR3 omits its conserved ending phenylalanine or tryptophan, so a read error is the likely source. Because the CDR3's place on the DNA is in doubt, the DNA is left out and the CDR3 is given as listed by TCRdb. The chain employs TRBV6-2 or TRBV6-3 and TRBJ2-1; the D segment call TRBD2 is taken from the table without a DNA check. The germline gives CDR1 MNHEY, CDR2 SVGEGT. The CDR3 is 14 amino acids long, termini counted. CDR3: CASGSGSDEMSEFS.

This clonotype has a handful of counts. Sequence at one end of the junction differs from germline and may be a read error. The chain has TRBV11-2 and TRBJ2-5; D may match TRBD1 or TRBD2 (7 bases each). This CDR3 has 17 amino acids. Per the germline V gene, CDR1 is SGHAT and CDR2 is FQNNGV. The CDR3 spells CASSLTPGGVHRETQYF. Written as DNA, the CDR3 is TGTGCCAGCAGCTTAACTCCAGGGGGGGTTCACCGAGAGACTCAGTACTTC.

This clonotype was observed at least ten times. V usage is TRBV7-9 and J usage is TRBJ2-7; D tentatively reads TRBD1 or TRBD2 (5 bases each). Germline CDR1 reads SEHNR; CDR2 reads FQNEAQ (reference sequence). The CDR3 is made up of 12 amino acids. Trimming pared 5 bases from V and 5 bases from J, leaving 10 bases between. DNA of the CDR3: TGTGCCAGCAGCCCGTCGGGGCACGAGCAGTACTTC. Translating it yields CASSPSGHEQYF.

The J gene is TRBJ2-7, the V gene TRBV29-1; D might be TRBD1 (6 bases). Germline CDR1 SQVTM, CDR2 ANQGSEA. The CDR3 sequence is 14 residues long. The germline V and J ends were trimmed by 5 bases and 5 bases, with 19 bases remaining between them. CDR3 amino acids: CSVSQGTYVDEQYF. CDR3 sequence (DNA): TGCAGCGTTTCCCAAGGGACATATGTTGACGAGCAGTACTTC.

This chain joins TRBV6-6 and TRBJ2-7; 8 nucleotides match TRBD1. CDR1 is MNHNY, CDR2 SVGAGI, per germline (reference sequence). The CDR3 is made up of 15 amino acids. With 4 bases clipped from V and 8 bases from J, the junction kept 13 bases outside the gene matches. In DNA form, the CDR3 reads TGTGCCAGCAGTTCCTCGGGACAGGTCTCCGTCAAGCAGTACTTC. Its protein product is CASSSSGQVSVKQYF.

This chain joins TRBV4-1 and TRBJ2-2; D is ambiguous. Germline V gives CDR1 MGHRA, CDR2 YSYEKL. The length of the CDR3 is 14 residues. V was shortened by 6 bases and J by 4 bases, with 12 bases between the two germline ends. The CDR3 loop is CASSAVPSTGELFF. CDR3 nucleotide sequence: TGCGCCAGCAGTGCGGTACCTAGCACCGGGGAGCTGTTTTTT.

Remarks on this clonotype: The CDR3 ends on some other residue instead of the conserved phenylalanine or tryptophan, so this is likely a read error. It is unclear where the CDR3 begins or ends on the DNA, so no DNA is shown, and the CDR3 is as TCRdb lists it. V is TRBV12-3 or TRBV12-4 and J is TRBJ2-7; TRBD1, the D gene given by the table, was not confirmed from the DNA. The CDR3 is made up of 14 amino acids, end residues included. The CDR3 loop is CASSLRQGIHEQHL.

Concerning this clonotype itself: Sequence at one end of the junction differs from germline and may be a read error. The V and J genes are TRBV11-2 and TRBJ1-2; D is perhaps TRBD1 (5 bases). The CDR3 runs to 14 residues. Germline-derived CDR1 and CDR2 are SGHAT and FQNNGV. CDR3 protein: CASSQGGTGYVYTF. In DNA, the CDR3 is TGTGCCAGCAGCCAAGGCGGGACGGGTTATGTCTACACCTTC.

Comments on this clonotype: One end of the junction varies from germline; a read error may be responsible. The chain is built from TRBV5-5 and TRBJ2-1; D gene unclear. Germline V gene sequence: CDR1 SGHKS, CDR2 YYEKEE (reference sequence). The CDR3 totals 16 residues. CDR3 bases: TGTACCAGCAACCTCACCGCTCCCGAGATAACCAATGAGCAGTTCTTC. Translating gives CTSNLTAPEITNEQFF.

In regard to this clonotype: The conserved phenylalanine or tryptophan normally closing the CDR3 is absent here, so this likely arose from a read error. No DNA is shown, since the ends of the CDR3 on it are uncertain; the CDR3 is the one TCRdb lists. The rearrangement uses TRBV12-3 or TRBV12-4 and TRBJ2-2; the table's TRBD1 call for D was not verified on the DNA. The CDR3 extends over 14 residues, inclusive of both ends. The CDR3 region is CASSRGQSTGEIFL.

Turning to this clonotype: A read error may account for a junction end that differs from germline. The chain has TRBV27 and TRBJ2-6; TRBD2 matches at 8 bases. Per the germline V gene, CDR1 is MNHEY and CDR2 is SMNVEV (reference sequence). The CDR3 covers 18 residues. CDR3 loop: CTSSPEGTRAPGANVLTF. The CDR3 DNA reads TGTACCAGCAGTCCGGAGGGGACTAGAGCTCCTGGGGCCAACGTCCTGACTTTC. Using reference TRBV27 and TRBJ2-6 for the parts outside the CDR3, the full variable domain is EAQVTQNPRYLITVTGKKLTVTCSQNMNHEYMSWYRQDPGLGLRQIYYSMNVEVTDKGDVPEGYKVSRKEKRNFPLILESPSPNQTSLYFCTSSPEGTRAPGANVLTFGAGSRLTVL.

This clonotype was observed a single time. The junction and the germline gene differ at one end; a read error may be behind it. The chain has TRBV6-5 and TRBJ2-7; the D gene is possibly TRBD1 (6 bases). Per the germline V gene, CDR1 is MNHEY and CDR2 is SVGAGI. This CDR3 spans 15 amino acids. CDR3 sequence reads: CVSRATGFKGYEQYF. As DNA, the CDR3 is TGTGTCAGCAGGGCGACAGGCTTTAAGGGGTACGAGCAATACTTC.

As to this clonotype: Without the conserved terminal phenylalanine or tryptophan, this CDR3 likely stems from a read error. The DNA is omitted, as the CDR3 cannot be located on it reliably, and the CDR3 follows TCRdb's listing. V usage is TRBV11-2 and J usage is TRBJ1-1; the D segment call TRBD1 is taken from the table without a DNA check. From its first to its last residue, the CDR3 has 14 amino acids. CDR1 is SGHAT and CDR2 is FQNNGV in the germline V gene. This CDR3 is CASRYTGGRAEALN.

As for this clonotype: At one of its ends the junction is not consistent with the germline gene, which may arise from a read error. The CDR3 region is CASSEVSSGANILTF. CDR3 DNA: TGTGCCAGCAGTGAAGTTAGCTCTGGGGCCAACATCCTGACTTTC. The chain links TRBV6-1 to TRBJ2-6, with D perhaps TRBD1 (5 bases). Germline loops: CDR1 MNHNS, CDR2 SASEGT. CDR3 length equals 15 residues.

A remark on this clonotype: One junction end disagrees with the germline gene, perhaps due to a read error. The chain recombines TRBV30 with TRBJ2-2; D remains unclear. This CDR3 has 12 residues. Germline-derived CDR1 and CDR2 are GTSNPN and SVGIG (reference sequence). The CDR3 region has the DNA TGTGCATGGAGTGAACCTCCCGGAGAGCTGTTTTTT. This codes for CAWSEPPGELFF.

The chain joins TRBV6-6 to TRBJ2-1; 7 positions agree with TRBD2. Germline-derived CDR1 and CDR2 are MNHNY and SVGAGI (reference sequence). V dropped 0 bases and J dropped 4; count of bases not matched to a gene: 18. This CDR3 contains 20 residues. The CDR3 nucleotides are TGTGCCAGCAGTTACTCGTGGCTAGCGGAAGGTCGAAGCTCTTACAATGAGCAGTTCTTC. Encoded protein: CASSYSWLAEGRSSYNEQFF.

Notes on this clonotype: The conserved phenylalanine or tryptophan is not found at the CDR3 terminus, so this likely reflects a read error. The chain has TRBV11-1 and TRBJ2-5; 8 bases line up with TRBD1. The CDR3 has 14 residues. The V gene's germline CDR1 is SGHAT and CDR2 FQDESV (reference sequence). CDR3 nucleotide sequence: TGTGCCCGCAGCTGGGCAGGGGGCACCGGGACCCAGTACTCC. It codes for CARSWAGGTGTQYS.

The chain has TRBV5-4 and TRBJ2-2, with D maybe TRBD1 (5 bases). This CDR3 is 16 amino acids long. The germline gives CDR1 SGHNT, CDR2 YYREEE (reference sequence). V lost 1 base to trimming and J lost 2 bases, with 12 bases between them. The CDR3 loop reads CASSLTGRTNTGELFF. The CDR3 DNA reads as TGTGCCAGCAGCTTGACAGGCCGCACCAACACCGGGGAGCTGTTTTTT.